This TCR beta chain is from a study of type 1 regulatory T cells. TCRdb re-analysed the reads in MiXCR, keeping a single row per CDR3 protein. Among 20,000 to 25,000 distinct CDR3 sequences listed, 72% were seen once. CDR3 length: 17 residues. Trimming took 6 bases from V and 6 from J, leaving 29 bases between them. The germline V gene encodes CDR1 DFQATT and CDR2 SNEGSKA (reference sequence). In regard to this clonotype: The target antigen is unknown.

The receptor comes from a human donor in good health. What was sequenced was cultured T cells, either the whole culture or a sorted T cell fraction (not recorded which). The subset: Tr1-enriched cell product generated in vitro against host alloantigens. The chain combines TRBV20-1 with TRBJ1-2; D gene unclear. CDR3 DNA sequence: TGCAGTGCCTCACTTTACCGGGTTCAGGACTCCATAGATGGCTACACCTTC. Its protein product is CSASLYRVQDSIDGYTF.